One T cell receptor beta chain is described in this entry. The antigen remains undetermined. This entry is derived from a study of T cell repertoires in cytomegalovirus infection. About the study: Matching HLA type, along with CMV infection, was indicated by public TCR beta signatures. Whole-study findings and limits: Identification of carriers of CMV plus the relevant HLA was performed using cumulative public TCR beta family frequency. CMV-specific HLA-C-restricted TCR beta clonotypes dominated the ex vivo response.

Trimming at V came to 4 bases and at J to 2 bases, leaving 17 bases not matched to a gene. CDR1 and CDR2 from the germline V gene are MNHEY and SVGEGT. The CDR3 is 19 amino acids. A single record per CDR3 protein comes from TCRdb applying MiXCR to the reads. Of roughly 230,000 distinct CDR3 sequences listed, about a sixth were seen once; the top ten hold about half. V usage is TRBV6-2 or TRBV6-3 and J usage is TRBJ1-1; TRBD1 matches at 9 bases. Sequencing input: CD8+ T cells from PBMCs. The sequence derives from a human donor in good health (CMV status not recorded). Some clones in this sample may be carry-over from other donors' samples. The CDR3 nucleotides are TGTGCCAGCAGTTTACAGGGGGCGAAGATCTACCTTAAAAACACTGAAGCTTTCTTT. Residues: CASSLQGAKIYLKNTEAFF.